This TCR beta chain was observed in a study of blood T cell repertoires in COVID-19. About the research overall: Collection of acute and convalescent COVID-19 samples took place in the United States, Italy and Spain. PBMCs, B-cell-depleted T cells, or T cells were the source of the cDNA or gDNA that made up the material.

The CDR3 length is 14 residues. Trimming cost V 4 bases and J 3 bases, with 13 bases left between them. Germline V gene lookup returns CDR1 SGHRS and CDR2 YFSETQ. Original data processing: Using reference gene primer amplification, nucleated cell counts were estimated. Method: immunoSEQ multiplex PCR; TCRdb's copy keeps in-frame clones and lacks some. For V, J and clone size, that table is used; D and trimming come from the DNA. Of approximately 110,000 clones listed, about three quarters were seen once; the top ten hold about 0.84%. The TCR comes from a human donor with acute or convalescent COVID-19. The donor label of this sample is uncertain. The sequencing sample was made of peripheral blood. The chain combines TRBV5-1 with TRBJ1-2, with D perhaps matching TRBD1 (6 bases). Here the CDR3 reads CASSQGGADYGYTF. The CDR3 bases are TGCGCCAGCAGCCAAGGGGGAGCAGACTATGGCTACACCTTC.